Shown below are 27 T cell receptor beta chains from a single sample sequenced in a study of T-cell memory formation after mild COVID-19. From the 5' RACE reads, TCRdb called clonotypes with MiXCR, one entry per CDR3 protein. This table holds roughly 52,000 distinct CDR3 sequences, roughly 9.5% found once. The sample comprised PBMCs or a T cell subset sorted from them (not recorded which). Receptor source: a man between 18 and 35 years old who had mild COVID-19 (a few samples of this study predate the infection). Cell type and time point are not known.

V and J are TRBV20-1 and TRBJ1-4, with D perhaps TRBD1 (5 bases). CDR3 length: 13 amino acids. CDR1 and CDR2 (germline): DFQATT, SNEGSKA (reference sequence). V lost 5 bases and J lost 0, with 7 bases in between. In nucleotides, the CDR3 is TGCAGTGCTCCAGGGCCAACTAATGAAAAACTGTTTTTT. As protein: CSAPGPTNEKLFF.

This clonotype was recorded a few times. This chain connects TRBV12-3 or TRBV12-4 to TRBJ2-5; D is unclear. V was clipped by 5 bases and J by 5 bases, with 6 bases between them. The CDR3 consists of 11 residues. CDR3 in amino acids: CASSEVETQYF. The CDR3 coding sequence is TGTGCCAGCAGTGAGGTGGAGACCCAGTACTTC.

This clonotype has more than one count but fewer than ten. The rearrangement uses TRBV7-3 and TRBJ2-1, with 8 bases fitting TRBD2. CDR3 length equals 15 residues. Germline assignment: CDR1 SGHTA and CDR2 FQGTGA. V shed 5 bases, J shed 2 bases, and the junction held 5 bases outside the gene matches. The CDR3 is CASSPGAGAYNEQFF. The CDR3 DNA sequence: TGTGCCAGCAGCCCAGGAGCGGGGGCCTACAATGAGCAGTTCTTC. Based on the CDR3 plus reference TRBV7-3 and TRBJ2-1, the full variable domain is GAGVSQTPSNKVTEKGKYVELRCDPISGHTALYWYRQSLGQGPEFLIYFQGTGAADDSGLPNDRFFAVRPEGSVSTLKIQRTERGDSAVYLCASSPGAGAYNEQFFGPGTRLTVL.

This clonotype was detected ten times or more. V and J are TRBV5-8 and TRBJ2-7; 9 bases match TRBD2. Germline CDR1 and CDR2: SGHTS and YDEGEE. This CDR3 is 15 amino acids long. Germline trimming cut 4 bases from V and 3 bases from J; bases unmatched to any gene: 8. CDR3 sequence: CASSPIAGAVYEQYV. CDR3 DNA sequence: TGTGCCAGCAGCCCGATAGCGGGGGCCGTCTACGAGCAGTACGTC.

This chain links TRBV2 with TRBJ1-2; D unclear. Germline values: CDR1 SNHLY, CDR2 FYNNEI. The V and J ends lost 7 bases and 1 base respectively, with 13 bases between them. CDR3 length: 14 residues. The CDR3 loop is CASKAAANNYGYTF. DNA of the CDR3: TGTGCCAGCAAGGCCGCAGCGAATAACTATGGCTACACCTTC.

This clonotype was recorded many times. This chain connects TRBV4-3 to TRBJ2-1; 8 bases map to TRBD2. The germline V gene has CDR1 LGHNA and CDR2 YSLEER. V dropped 0 bases and J dropped 10; count of bases not matched to a gene: 11. The CDR3 length is 16 residues. CDR3 residues: CASSQDPGTSSREQFF. DNA of the CDR3: TGCGCCAGCAGCCAAGACCCCGGGACTAGTTCCAGGGAGCAGTTCTTC.

This clonotype came up a few times. The rearrangement uses TRBV7-6 and TRBJ2-7; 11 bases agree with TRBD1. The trim removed 5 bases at V and 3 bases at J, leaving 3 bases unmatched. The CDR3 has 14 residues. Germline lookup yields CDR1 SGHVS and CDR2 FNYEAQ. The CDR3 sequence: CASSPGTGGYEQYF. The CDR3 DNA reads as TGTGCCAGCAGCCCCGGGACAGGGGGCTACGAGCAGTACTTC.

This clonotype was seen a handful of times. V usage is TRBV4-2 and J usage is TRBJ2-5, with D hard to call. The CDR3 has 14 amino acids. V lost 4 bases, J lost 6 bases, and 15 bases lay in between. From germline, CDR1 is LGHNA and CDR2 YNFKEQ. Here the CDR3 reads CASSLGGNTQTQYF. The CDR3 region has the DNA TGTGCCAGCAGCCTGGGCGGTAATACCCAGACCCAGTACTTC.

The rearrangement uses TRBV7-2 and TRBJ1-1, with D tentatively TRBD1 (6 bases). Trimming cost V 3 bases and J 1 base, with 9 bases left between them. Germline V gives CDR1 SGHTA, CDR2 FQGNSA. CDR3 size: 14 residues. Written as DNA, the CDR3 is TGTGCCAGCAGCTTCTCGGGGGCGAACACTGAAGCTTTCTTT. Protein product: CASSFSGANTEAFF. The full variable domain, completed using reference TRBV7-2 and TRBJ1-1, is GAGVSQSPSNKVTEKGKDVELRCDPISGHTALYWYRQSLGQGLEFLIYFQGNSAPDKSGLPSDRFSAERTGGSVSTLTIQRTQQEDSAVYLCASSFSGANTEAFFGQGTRLTVV.

V usage is TRBV10-3 and J usage is TRBJ2-3, with D unclear. Trimming left V 5 bases short and J 2 bases short, with 20 bases between. Per germline, CDR1 ENHRY and CDR2 SYGVKD. This CDR3 has 17 amino acids. The CDR3 nucleotides are TGTGCCATCAGTCCCAGCCCCGGGCAGTCTTTCACAGATACGCAGTATTTT. Translated: CAISPSPGQSFTDTQYF.

This rearrangement joins TRBV7-6 to TRBJ2-6; a possible D gene is TRBD2 (6 bases). Germline lookup yields CDR1 SGHVS and CDR2 FNYEAQ. V was clipped by 1 base and J by 6 bases, with 10 bases between them. This CDR3 has 15 residues. The DNA for the CDR3 is TGTGCCAGCAGCTTAGTGTCGGGGGAGGCCAACGTCCTGACTTTC. Its protein product is CASSLVSGEANVLTF.

This clonotype was detected a few times. The chain links TRBV7-3 to TRBJ2-3; perhaps TRBD2 as D (6 bases). Germline CDR1 and CDR2: SGHTA and FQGTGA. V lost 1 base to trimming and J lost 7 bases, with 9 bases between them. This CDR3 contains 13 residues. CDR3 nucleotide sequence: TGTGCCAGCAGCTTAATAGCGGACCATACGCAGTATTTT. It yields the protein CASSLIADHTQYF.

The sample holds many counts of this clonotype. The chain combines TRBV3-1 with TRBJ1-6, with D possibly TRBD1 on 5 matching bases. This CDR3 comprises 13 residues. Trimming took off 7 bases at V and 10 bases at J, with 14 bases between the two ends. Germline-derived CDR1 and CDR2 are LGHDT and YNNKEL (reference sequence). This chain's CDR3 is CASTITAGSPLHF. CDR3 DNA sequence: TGTGCCAGCACCATAACAGCAGGGTCACCCCTCCACTTT.

V usage is TRBV5-1 and J usage is TRBJ2-5; D is ambiguous. The CDR3 is 14 amino acids. Germline loops: CDR1 SGHRS, CDR2 YFSETQ. V shed 5 bases and J shed 5 bases, with 16 bases lying between them. The CDR3 nucleotides are TGCGCCAGCAGGGCGAGGCCCCAGAGTGAGACCCAGTACTTC. It codes for CASRARPQSETQYF.

There are many counts of this clonotype. The CDR3: CASSYSRIGSTGELFF. For the CDR3, the DNA is TGTGCCAGCAGTTACTCGAGGATAGGCTCTACCGGGGAGCTGTTTTTT. The chain recombines TRBV6-5 with TRBJ2-2; D not certain. V shed 0 bases and J shed 5 bases, with 13 bases lying between them. The CDR3 has 16 amino acids. Germline V gene sequence: CDR1 MNHEY, CDR2 SVGAGI.

This clonotype was observed a handful of times. This rearrangement joins TRBV5-1 to TRBJ2-2; a possible D gene is TRBD1 (5 bases). The V and J ends lost 4 bases and 7 bases respectively, with 14 bases between them. CDR3 length: 14 residues. Looked up from germline, CDR1 is SGHRS and CDR2 is YFSETQ. The CDR3: CASSPSPQGGELFF. DNA of the CDR3: TGCGCCAGCAGCCCAAGCCCCCAGGGCGGGGAGCTGTTTTTT.

The genes are TRBV18 and TRBJ2-1; TRBD1 aligns across 7 bases. The junction had 5 bases not matched to a gene; V was cut back by 2 bases and J by 10 bases. The CDR3 contains 13 residues. The germline V gene encodes CDR1 KGHSH and CDR2 LQKENI. The CDR3 DNA sequence: TGTGCCAGCTCACCAACCACAGGGGTGGAGCAGTTCTTC. Residues: CASSPTTGVEQFF.

This clonotype has more than one count but fewer than ten. The genes are TRBV7-2 and TRBJ2-7; no firm D call. Germline V lookup: CDR1 SGHTA, CDR2 FQGNSA. Trimming pared 5 bases from V and 4 bases from J, leaving 9 bases between. This CDR3 region has 12 residues. CDR3 DNA sequence: TGTGCCAGCAGCCAAGGGTGGTACGAGCAGTACTTC. It specifies CASSQGWYEQYF. Using reference TRBV7-2 and TRBJ2-7 for the parts outside the CDR3, the full variable domain is GAGVSQSPSNKVTEKGKDVELRCDPISGHTALYWYRQSLGQGLEFLIYFQGNSAPDKSGLPSDRFSAERTGGSVSTLTIQRTQQEDSAVYLCASSQGWYEQYFGPGTRLTVT.

This clonotype was counted a few times. The chain uses TRBV7-2 and TRBJ1-1, with 10 bases lining up with TRBD1. This CDR3 region has 15 residues. Germline values: CDR1 SGHTA, CDR2 FQGNSA. J lost 5 bases, V lost 5 bases, and 8 bases had no gene match. As DNA, the CDR3 is TGTGCCAGCAGCGTAACGGGACAGGGGAGGACTGAAGCTTTCTTT. Encoded protein: CASSVTGQGRTEAFF.

This clonotype was counted between two and nine times. The missing conserved phenylalanine or tryptophan at the end of this CDR3 makes a read error likely. The chain has TRBV9 and TRBJ2-5; 8 bases are a match to TRBD1. The germline V gene has CDR1 SGDLS and CDR2 YYNGEE. J lost 4 bases, V lost 1 base, and 3 bases had no gene match. The CDR3 extends over 14 amino acids. The CDR3 coding sequence is TGTGCCAGCAGCGTATGGGGGACAGGAGAGACCCAGTACTAC. Translating it yields CASSVWGTGETQYY.

This clonotype occurred many times. DNA for the CDR3: TGCGCCAGCAGCGATACCAGGACACGGGAGCAGTTCTTC. Translating gives CASSDTRTREQFF. V usage is TRBV4-3 and J usage is TRBJ2-1; tentative D call: TRBD1 (5 bases). Germline assignment: CDR1 LGHNA and CDR2 YSLEER. V shed 5 bases and J shed 10 bases, with 15 bases lying between them. The CDR3 has 13 residues.

This clonotype was counted a few times. CDR3 region: CASSRLAGRTGSYNEQFF. In nucleotides, the CDR3 is TGCGCCAGCAGCCGCCTAGCGGGGAGAACGGGCTCCTACAATGAGCAGTTCTTC. The genes are TRBV4-3 and TRBJ2-1, with 9 bases lining up with TRBD2. CDR3 length: 18 amino acids. The germline CDR1 and CDR2 sequences are LGHNA and YSLEER. J was trimmed by 0 bases and V by 4 bases; bases with no gene match: 10.

This clonotype was seen repeatedly, ten times or more. This chain uses TRBV11-2 with TRBJ2-1; 8 bases align to TRBD1. The germline V gene has CDR1 SGHAT and CDR2 FQNNGV. The CDR3 runs 14 residues. Trimming took 5 bases from V and 5 from J; bases not matched to a gene: 5. CDR3 loop: CASSRGQGNNEQFF. In DNA, the CDR3 is TGTGCCAGCAGCCGAGGACAGGGAAACAATGAGCAGTTCTTC.

This clonotype is classed as medium-sized. This chain joins TRBV5-1 and TRBJ2-3; the match to TRBD2 covers 8 bases. CDR1 is SGHRS and CDR2 is YFSETQ in the germline V gene. The CDR3 runs 15 residues. V lost 1 base to trimming and J lost 3 bases; unmatched junction nucleotides: 4. CDR3 protein: CASSLSGGGTDTQYF. The DNA of the CDR3 is TGCGCCAGCAGCTTGTCCGGGGGGGGGACAGATACGCAGTATTTT.

The V gene is TRBV12-3 or TRBV12-4, the J gene TRBJ2-1; no firm D call. The CDR3 extends over 12 amino acids. V was pared by 3 bases and J by 7 bases, with 7 bases between. CDR3 in DNA: TGTGCCAGCAGTTTGATCCCGAATGAGCAGTTCTTC. Protein product: CASSLIPNEQFF.

The rearrangement uses TRBV20-1 and TRBJ2-1; TRBD2 aligns across 8 bases. The CDR3 is 14 amino acids. CDR1 is DFQATT and CDR2 is SNEGSKA in the germline V gene (reference sequence). In nucleotides, the CDR3 is TGCAGAGTTATGAGGATAGCGGGGTACAATGAGCAGTTCTTC. It yields the protein CRVMRIAGYNEQFF.

This clonotype was picked up a small number of times. This sequence joins TRBV29-1 and TRBJ1-2; D gene ambiguous. The CDR3 length is 13 residues. Looked up from germline, CDR1 is SQVTM and CDR2 is ANQGSEA. Trimming took off 7 bases at V and 4 bases at J, with 16 bases between the two ends. CDR3 sequence (DNA): TGCAGCGCCGTAACAGAGAATCTCTATGGCTACACCTTC. It yields the protein CSAVTENLYGYTF.